This TCR beta chain appears in the sequencing data of a study of CD8 T cells in ankylosing spondylitis. For this clonotype: The antigen is undetermined.

TCRdb re-called the 5' RACE reads through MiXCR, storing one row per CDR3 protein. Here the sample spans hundreds of thousands of distinct CDR3 sequences, 30% to 40% being singletons. Findings and caveats of the study: Peripheral blood samples showed relatively rare disease-linked clones, and these clones were CD8+.

The CDR3 has 15 residues. The V end was cut by 1 base, the J end by 7 bases, with 14 bases between. CDR1 SEHNR and CDR2 FQNEAQ come from the germline V gene (reference sequence). This receptor was obtained from a male donor with ankylosing spondylitis or in good health (not recorded which). Sequenced input: blood, either unsorted or a sorted T cell fraction (not recorded which). The chain recombines TRBV7-9 with TRBJ2-1, with D perhaps assigned TRBD1 or TRBD2 (5 bases each). CDR3 bases: TGTGCCAGCAGCTTAGACGGGGCTAGGTTTAATGAGCAGTTCTTC. This translates into CASSLDGARFNEQFF.